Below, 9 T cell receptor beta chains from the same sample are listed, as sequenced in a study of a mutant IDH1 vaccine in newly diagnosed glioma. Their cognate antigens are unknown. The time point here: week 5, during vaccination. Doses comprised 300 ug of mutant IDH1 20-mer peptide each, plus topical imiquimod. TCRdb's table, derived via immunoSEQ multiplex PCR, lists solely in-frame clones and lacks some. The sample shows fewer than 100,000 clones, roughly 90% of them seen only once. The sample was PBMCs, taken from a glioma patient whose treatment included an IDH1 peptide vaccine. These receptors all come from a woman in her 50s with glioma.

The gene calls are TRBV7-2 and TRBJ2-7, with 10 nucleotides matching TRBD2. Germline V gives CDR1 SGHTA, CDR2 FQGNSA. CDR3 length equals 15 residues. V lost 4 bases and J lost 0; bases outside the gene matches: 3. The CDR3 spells CASSWGLASSYEQYF. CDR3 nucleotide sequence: TGTGCCAGCAGCTGGGGACTAGCGAGCTCCTACGAGCAGTACTTC.

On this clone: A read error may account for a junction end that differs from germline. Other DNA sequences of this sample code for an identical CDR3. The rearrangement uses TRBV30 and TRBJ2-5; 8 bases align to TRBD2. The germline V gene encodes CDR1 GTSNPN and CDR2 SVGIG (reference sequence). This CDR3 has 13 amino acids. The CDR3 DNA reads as TGTGCCTGGGGTCGGGGGGGCCAAGAGACCCGGTACTTC. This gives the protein CAWGRGGQETRYF.

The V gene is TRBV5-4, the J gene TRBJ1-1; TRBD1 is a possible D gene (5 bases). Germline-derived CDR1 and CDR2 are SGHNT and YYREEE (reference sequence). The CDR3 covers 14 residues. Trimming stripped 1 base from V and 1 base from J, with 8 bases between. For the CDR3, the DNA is TGTGCCAGCAGCTTGAGGACACAGAACACTGAAGCTTTCTTT. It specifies CASSLRTQNTEAFF.

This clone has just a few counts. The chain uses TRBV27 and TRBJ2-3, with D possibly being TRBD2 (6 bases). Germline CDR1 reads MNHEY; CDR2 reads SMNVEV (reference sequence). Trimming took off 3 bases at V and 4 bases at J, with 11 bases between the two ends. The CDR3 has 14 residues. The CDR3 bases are TGTGCCAGCAGTTTTCGGGAGAGCTCAGATACGCAGTATTTT. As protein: CASSFRESSDTQYF.

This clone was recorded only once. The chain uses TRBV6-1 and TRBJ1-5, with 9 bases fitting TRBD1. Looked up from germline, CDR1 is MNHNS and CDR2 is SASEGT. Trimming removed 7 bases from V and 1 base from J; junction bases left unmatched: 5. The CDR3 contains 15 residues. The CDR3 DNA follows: TGTGCCAGCATCCTCGGACAGGGGAGCAATCAGCCCCAGCATTTT. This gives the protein CASILGQGSNQPQHF.

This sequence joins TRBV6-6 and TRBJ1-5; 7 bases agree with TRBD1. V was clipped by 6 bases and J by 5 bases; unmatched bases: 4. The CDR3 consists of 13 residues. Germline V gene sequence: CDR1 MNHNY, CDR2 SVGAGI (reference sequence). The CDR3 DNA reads TGTGCCAGCAGGATAACAGGGGATCAGCCCCAGCATTTT. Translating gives CASRITGDQPQHF.

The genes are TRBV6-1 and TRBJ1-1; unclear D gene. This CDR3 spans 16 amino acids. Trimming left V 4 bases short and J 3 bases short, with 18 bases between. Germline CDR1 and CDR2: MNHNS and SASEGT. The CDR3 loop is CASSGMTLTRYTEAFF. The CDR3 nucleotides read TGTGCCAGCAGTGGGATGACCCTAACTAGGTACACTGAAGCTTTCTTT.

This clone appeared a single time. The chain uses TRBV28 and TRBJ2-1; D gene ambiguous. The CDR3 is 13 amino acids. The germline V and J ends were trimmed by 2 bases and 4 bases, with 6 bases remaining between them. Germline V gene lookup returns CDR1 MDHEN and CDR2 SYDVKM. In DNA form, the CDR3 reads TGTGCCAGCAGTTTACAGCTTTACAATGAGCAGTTCTTC. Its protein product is CASSLQLYNEQFF.

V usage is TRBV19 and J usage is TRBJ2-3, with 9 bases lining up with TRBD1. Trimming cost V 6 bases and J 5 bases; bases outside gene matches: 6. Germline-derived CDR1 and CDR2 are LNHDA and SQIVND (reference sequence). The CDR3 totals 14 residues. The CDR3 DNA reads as TGTGCCAGTAGCTACAGGGGGCAGAAAGATACGCAGTATTTT. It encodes CASSYRGQKDTQYF. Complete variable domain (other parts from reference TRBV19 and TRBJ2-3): DGGITQSPKYLFRKEGQNVTLSCEQNLNHDAMYWYRQDPGQGLRLIYYSQIVNDFQKGDIAEGYSVSREKKESFPLTVTSAQKNPTAFYLCASSYRGQKDTQYFGPGTRLTVL.